This TCR beta chain is from a study of blood T cells in healthy people across ages. The germline V gene encodes CDR1 SEHNR and CDR2 FQNEAQ (reference sequence). This CDR3 region has 16 residues. The V and J ends lost 1 base and 2 bases, in that order; junction bases with no gene match: 7. Whole-study findings and limits: Naive T cell percentage by flow cytometry tracked strongly with beta diversity.

With a J-beta primer mix and a sample-barcoded 5' primer, a second PCR ran roughly 6 to 11 cycles. TCRdb fed the 5' RACE reads into MiXCR, producing one record per CDR3 protein. The table records about 640,000 distinct CDR3 sequences, roughly 53% of them present only once. The sample holds a few counts of this clonotype. Its antigen is unidentified. The rearrangement uses TRBV7-9 and TRBJ2-5, with 7 bases identical to TRBD2. The TCR comes from a man aged 55-75 years in good health. Source material: blood. CDR3 sequence reads: CASSLGRASGQETQYF. The CDR3 DNA follows: TGTGCCAGCAGCTTAGGTCGGGCTAGCGGACAAGAGACCCAGTACTTC.